A single sample gave rise to the 5 T cell receptor beta chains below, sequenced in a study of blood T cell repertoires in COVID-19. The assay was immunoSEQ multiplex PCR, and TCRdb's table has in-frame clones only and misses some. The repertoire holds roughly 250,000 clones, with approximately 90% as singletons. Sequenced material: peripheral blood. The receptor source for this set is a woman aged 40 to 49 with acute or convalescent COVID-19.

V gene TRBV21-1 combines with J gene TRBJ2-7; the table's D call of TRBD2 was not tested on the DNA. TRBV21-1 is flagged as a pseudogene. This CDR3 comprises 13 residues. In DNA form, the CDR3 reads TGTGCCAGCAGCAAAGGCCGGTACTACGAGCAGTACGTC. This sequence encodes CASSKGRYYEQYV.

The chain recombines TRBV3-1 (or the pseudogene TRBV3-2) with TRBJ2-5; D may be TRBD1 (7 bases). CDR3 length: 14 residues. Deletions cut 4 bases from V and 3 bases from J, with 12 bases between. Per the germline V gene, CDR1 is LGHDT and CDR2 is YNNKEL (reference sequence). In nucleotides, the CDR3 is TGTGCCAGCAGCCCAGACAGGGAGGAAGAGACCCAGTACTTC. This sequence encodes CASSPDREEETQYF.

This clone was observed a few times. The gene calls are TRBV2 and TRBJ1-2, with D possibly matching TRBD1 (6 bases). CDR3 length: 13 residues. Per the germline V gene, CDR1 is SNHLY and CDR2 is FYNNEI. V was clipped by 5 bases and J by 2 bases, with 9 bases between them. For the CDR3, the DNA is TGTGCCAGCAGTAATACAGGGAACTATGGCTACACCTTC. This sequence encodes CASSNTGNYGYTF.

The rearrangement uses TRBV27 and TRBJ2-6; D gene uncertain. Trimming removed 7 bases from V and 2 bases from J, with 6 bases in between. The CDR3 runs 13 residues. Germline V gene lookup returns CDR1 MNHEY and CDR2 SMNVEV (reference sequence). CDR3 sequence: CASKLPGANVLTF. In DNA, the CDR3 is TGTGCCAGCAAACTGCCTGGGGCCAACGTCCTGACTTTC.

The CDR3 DNA reads TGTGCCAGCAGCAAAGGGCGACAGGGTTCCACTCAAAAACTGTTTTTT. Translating it yields CASSKGRQGSTQKLFF. This sequence joins TRBV21-1 and TRBJ1-4; the table gives TRBD1 as D, unverified against the DNA. TRBV21-1 represents a pseudogene. The CDR3 contains 16 residues.